This entry is about one TCR beta chain. Its antigen is unidentified. This specimen comes from a study of tumor-infiltrating lymphocytes in primary liver carcinoma. Findings of the study overall: Blood fell significantly below tumors in its top-250-clone fraction (p = 0.039). For tumor-adjacent and tumor-blood pairs, overlap was less than that seen for tumor region pairs.

From 500 ng of total RNA, TCR beta-specific cDNA was reverse-transcribed using a constant-region primer. TCR beta libraries came from three nested multiplex PCR rounds using slightly modified ARM-PCR. The first two PCR rounds used TRBV1-TRBV30 forward primers with a C-beta reverse primer, about 10 cycles each. TCRdb re-analysed the multiplex PCR reads in MiXCR, keeping a single row per CDR3 protein. The sample contains around 330,000 distinct CDR3 sequences, roughly three fifths of which appear only once. The authors took blood RNA from unsorted whole blood and also extracted germline DNA. Every patient had chronic HBV infection and was treatment-naive. This CDR3 is built from 16 residues. Trimming pared 5 bases from V and 11 bases from J, leaving 25 bases between.

The rearrangement joins TRBV12-3 or TRBV12-4 to TRBJ2-1, with a possible D match to TRBD2 (6 bases). The sequence derives from a woman between 25 and 40 years old with primary liver carcinoma and hepatitis B virus infection. Sample: peripheral blood. In DNA, the CDR3 is TGTGCCAGCAGTCAGTTGGGCGGGACGTCCGGAAATAAGCAGTTCTTC. Its translation: CASSQLGGTSGNKQFF.